This is a list of T cell receptor beta chains from one sample in a study of T cell repertoires in cytomegalovirus infection. TCRdb itself ran the reads through MiXCR, one entry per CDR3 protein. This table has 480,000 or so distinct CDR3 sequences, about 11% appearing once. Sequencing used PBMCs. These receptors all come from a human donor in good health (CMV status not recorded). Some clones in this sample may be carry-over from other donors' samples. Both conserved end residues are part of each CDR3. Each record gives: V gene, CDR3 length, clone size, J gene, D gene, CDR3 DNA, CDR3 protein. A D gene is named only where the DNA matches it firmly. Size is stated for part of the rows, as once, few or many counts, or as a class when the clone is expanded.

>TRBV19|13|many|TRBJ2-3|NA
TGTGCCAGTAGTATAGAGGGAAGGAATACGCAGTATTTT
CASSIEGRNTQYF
>TRBV11-1|16|many|TRBJ1-3|NA
TGTGCCAGCAGCCCAGGGAGGTCCTTCTCTGGAAACACCATATATTTT
CASSPGRSFSGNTIYF
>TRBV19|16|few|TRBJ2-7|TRBD2
TGTGCCAGTAGTCGATGGACTAGCGGGGGTCGGGCCGAGCAGTACTTC
CASSRWTSGGRAEQYF
>TRBV24-1|17|many|TRBJ2-1|NA
TGTGCCACCAGTGAGCCTCTGCAGGGCCGAGGTTACAATGAGCAGTTCTTC
CATSEPLQGRGYNEQFF
>TRBV4-2|17|NA|TRBJ2-5|TRBD2
TGTGCCAGCAGCCAAGGGGGGGGTGGGAGGGCAAGGGAGACCCAGTACTTC
CASSQGGGGRARETQYF
>TRBV2|15|few|TRBJ2-2|NA
TGTGCCAGCAGTGAAGGGATTATCAACACCGGGGAGCTGTTTTTT
CASSEGIINTGELFF
>TRBV18|15|once|TRBJ2-5|TRBD2
TGTGCCAGCTCACCACCGGGAGGAGCGGGGGAGACCCAGTACTTC
CASSPPGGAGETQYF
>TRBV20-1|14|many|TRBJ2-2|NA
TGCAGTGCTAGAAAAGGGGCGAACACCGGGGAGCTGTTTTTT
CSARKGANTGELFF
>TRBV10-3|15|many|TRBJ1-6|TRBD1
TGTGCCATCAAGCAGGGGGCTAGCTATAATTCACCCCTCCACTTT
CAIKQGASYNSPLHF
>TRBV7-2|11|many|TRBJ2-7|NA
TGTGCCAGCAGCTTCTCCTACGAGCAGTACTTC
CASSFSYEQYF
>TRBV12-3/TRBV12-4|14|NA|TRBJ2-3|TRBD2
TGTGCCAGCAGTTTCGGGCGGGGGGCAGATAGGCAGTATTTT
CASSFGRGADRQYF
>TRBV20-1|16|NA|TRBJ2-1|TRBD2
TGCAGTGCTAGACCCTTTCTCCGCGGGAGCTACAATGAGCAGTTCTTC
CSARPFLRGSYNEQFF
>TRBV24-1|15|many|TRBJ1-2|TRBD1
TGTGCCACCAGTGATCGGGACAGTCGATCCTATGGCTACACCTTC
CATSDRDSRSYGYTF
>TRBV7-9|15|many|TRBJ2-1|TRBD2
TGTGCCAGCAGCGTTGGACTAGCGGGAGTGAATGAGCAGTTCTTC
CASSVGLAGVNEQFF
>TRBV20-1|15|few|TRBJ2-7|NA
TGCAGTGCCCTAATGGCGGTAGCCCCGGGCTACGAGCAGTACTTC
CSALMAVAPGYEQYF
>TRBV5-1|16|many|TRBJ2-2|NA
TGCGCCAGCAGCTTGGGACAGACCCAGAACACCGGGGAGCTGTTTTTT
CASSLGQTQNTGELFF
>TRBV6-1|15|many|TRBJ1-2|NA
TGTGCCAGCAGCGAGGTGTTCGGGGGACGTGTTGGCTACACCTTC
CASSEVFGGRVGYTF
>TRBV12-3/TRBV12-4|15|many|TRBJ2-1|NA
TGTGCCAGCAGTTTAAACGTACCCCCCTACAATGAGCAGTTCTTC
CASSLNVPPYNEQFF
>TRBV2|14|few|TRBJ1-1|NA
TGTGCCAGCAGTGTAGGTCTGATGAACACTGAAGCTTTCTTT
CASSVGLMNTEAFF
>TRBV5-1|15|many|TRBJ2-7|TRBD1
TGCGCCAGCAGCCATCGACAGGGGATGGGCTACGAGCAGTACTTC
CASSHRQGMGYEQYF
>TRBV6-1|15|many|TRBJ2-2|NA
TGTGCCAGCAGTGAGGTGGGGGGCACCACCGGGGAGCTGTTTTTT
CASSEVGGTTGELFF
>TRBV9|17|many|TRBJ2-5|TRBD2
TGTGCCAGCAGCGTGGCCGGGACTAGCGGGGTACAAGAGACCCAGTACTTC
CASSVAGTSGVQETQYF
>TRBV9|13|few|TRBJ1-4|NA
TGTGCCAGCAGCGGGGGGGGAACGGAAAAACTGTTTTTT
CASSGGGTEKLFF
>TRBV5-4|17|NA|TRBJ1-3|TRBD1
TGTGCCAGCAGCTTGGGGACAGGACCTAACTCTGGAAACACCATATATTTT
CASSLGTGPNSGNTIYF
>TRBV20-1|15|NA|TRBJ2-1|TRBD2
TGCAGTGCTTTCACCGGGACTAGCGGGAGTTTTGAGCAGTTCTTC
CSAFTGTSGSFEQFF
>TRBV12-3/TRBV12-4|16|many|TRBJ2-3|TRBD1
TGTGCCAGCAGCTTGAATGGACAGGGGGTAACAGATACGCAGTATTTT
CASSLNGQGVTDTQYF
>TRBV19|15|NA|TRBJ2-1|NA
TGTGCCAGTAGTATGCGGTACCAACTGACGGGTGAGCAGTTCTTC
CASSMRYQLTGEQFF
>TRBV9|16|NA|TRBJ2-3|NA
TGTGCCAGCAGCGTAGGCCTCTGGGGGTCCACAGATACGCAGTATTTT
CASSVGLWGSTDTQYF
>TRBV5-6|15|few|TRBJ1-1|NA
TGTGCCAGCAGCTTGGTAGGGGCGGTGAACACTGAAGCTTTCTTT
CASSLVGAVNTEAFF
>TRBV20-1|13|NA|TRBJ1-2|NA
TGCAGTGCGACAACAGGGAAAGGTTATGGCTACACCTTC
CSATTGKGYGYTF
>TRBV14|14|many|TRBJ2-5|NA
TGTGCCAGCAGCCAAGATGGGAGTGGTGTGACCCAGTACTTC
CASSQDGSGVTQYF
>TRBV6-2/TRBV6-3|16|many|TRBJ2-2|TRBD2
TGTGCCAGCAGTTTGGGACTAGCGGGATTGTTCGGGGAGCTGTTTTTT
CASSLGLAGLFGELFF